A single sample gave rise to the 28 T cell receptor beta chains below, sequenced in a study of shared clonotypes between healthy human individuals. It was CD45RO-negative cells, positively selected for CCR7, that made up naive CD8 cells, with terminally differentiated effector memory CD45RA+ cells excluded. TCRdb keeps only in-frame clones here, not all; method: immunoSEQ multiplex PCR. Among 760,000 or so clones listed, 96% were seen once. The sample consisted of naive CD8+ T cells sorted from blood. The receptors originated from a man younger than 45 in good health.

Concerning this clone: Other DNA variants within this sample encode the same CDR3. The CDR3 DNA reads as TGTGCCAGCAGCTTAGCAGGGACCGGGGAGCTGTTTTTT. Its protein is CASSLAGTGELFF. The chain is built from TRBV7-2 and TRBJ2-2, with no clear D. With 0 bases removed from V and 5 bases from J, the gap between germline ends came to 4 bases. The CDR3 extends over 13 amino acids. CDR1 is SGHTA, CDR2 FQGNSA, per germline.

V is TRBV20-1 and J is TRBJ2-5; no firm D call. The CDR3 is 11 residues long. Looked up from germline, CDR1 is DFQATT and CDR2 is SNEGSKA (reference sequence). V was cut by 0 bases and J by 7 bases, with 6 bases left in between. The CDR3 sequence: CSAREGRTQYF. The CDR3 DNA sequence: TGCAGTGCTAGAGAGGGCAGGACCCAGTACTTC.

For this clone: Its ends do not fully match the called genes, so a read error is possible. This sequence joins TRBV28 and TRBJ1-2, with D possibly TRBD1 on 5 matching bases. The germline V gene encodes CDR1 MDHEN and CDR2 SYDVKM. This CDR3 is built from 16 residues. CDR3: CANSLKPGRRNYGYTF. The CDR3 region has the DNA TGTGCCAACAGTTTAAAACCGGGACGACGTAACTATGGCTACACCTTC.

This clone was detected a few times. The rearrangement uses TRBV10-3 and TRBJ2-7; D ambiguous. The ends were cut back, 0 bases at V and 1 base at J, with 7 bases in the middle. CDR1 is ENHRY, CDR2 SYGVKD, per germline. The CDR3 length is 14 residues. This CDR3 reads CAISESVVSYEQYF. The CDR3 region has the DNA TGTGCCATCAGTGAGTCGGTCGTGTCCTACGAGCAGTACTTC.

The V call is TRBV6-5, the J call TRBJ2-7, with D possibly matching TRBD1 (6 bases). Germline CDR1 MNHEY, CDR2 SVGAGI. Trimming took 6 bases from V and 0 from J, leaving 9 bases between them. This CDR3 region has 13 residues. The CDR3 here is CASSDRSSYEQYF. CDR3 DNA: TGTGCCAGCAGCGACAGGAGCTCCTACGAGCAGTACTTC.

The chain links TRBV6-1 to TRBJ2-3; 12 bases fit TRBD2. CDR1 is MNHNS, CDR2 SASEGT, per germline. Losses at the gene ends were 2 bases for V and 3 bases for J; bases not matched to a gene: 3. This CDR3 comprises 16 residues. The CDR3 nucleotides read TGTGCCAGCAGTGAATGGCTAGCGGGAGGGACAGATACGCAGTATTTT. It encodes CASSEWLAGGTDTQYF.

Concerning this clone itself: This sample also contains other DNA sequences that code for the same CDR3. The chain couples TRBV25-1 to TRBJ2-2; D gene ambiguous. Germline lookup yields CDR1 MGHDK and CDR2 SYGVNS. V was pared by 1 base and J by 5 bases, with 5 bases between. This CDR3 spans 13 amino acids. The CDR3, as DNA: TGTGCCAGCAGTGAATCTGGAACCGGGGAGCTGTTTTTT. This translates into CASSESGTGELFF.

The CDR3 reads CASSTDRGTYNEQFF. As DNA, the CDR3 is TGCGCCAGCAGCACAGACAGGGGAACCTACAATGAGCAGTTCTTC. V is TRBV5-1 and J is TRBJ2-1, with 8 bases identical to TRBD1. Germline V gives CDR1 SGHRS, CDR2 YFSETQ. The CDR3 is 15 amino acids. V dropped 4 bases and J dropped 2; count of bases not matched to a gene: 5.

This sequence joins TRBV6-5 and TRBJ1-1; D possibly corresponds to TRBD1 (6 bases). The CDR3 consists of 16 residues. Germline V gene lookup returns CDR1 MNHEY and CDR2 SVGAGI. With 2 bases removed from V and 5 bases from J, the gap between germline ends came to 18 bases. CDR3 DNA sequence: TGTGCCAGCAGTTACCCCTTGGAGGGGGGGGATACTGAAGCTTTCTTT. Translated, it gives CASSYPLEGGDTEAFF.

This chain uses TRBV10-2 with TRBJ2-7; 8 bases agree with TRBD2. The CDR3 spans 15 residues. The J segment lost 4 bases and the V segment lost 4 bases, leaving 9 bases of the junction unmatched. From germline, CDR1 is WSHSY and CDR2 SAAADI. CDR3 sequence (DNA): TGCGCCAGCAGTGGGTTAGTAGCGGGAACATACGAGCAGTACTTC. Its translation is CASSGLVAGTYEQYF.

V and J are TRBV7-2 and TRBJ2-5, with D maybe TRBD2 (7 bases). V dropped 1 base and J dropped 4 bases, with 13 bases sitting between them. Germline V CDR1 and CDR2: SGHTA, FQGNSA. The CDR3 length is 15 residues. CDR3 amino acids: CASSLEVGGAETQYF. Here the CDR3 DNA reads TGTGCCAGCAGCTTAGAGGTGGGGGGGGCAGAGACCCAGTACTTC.

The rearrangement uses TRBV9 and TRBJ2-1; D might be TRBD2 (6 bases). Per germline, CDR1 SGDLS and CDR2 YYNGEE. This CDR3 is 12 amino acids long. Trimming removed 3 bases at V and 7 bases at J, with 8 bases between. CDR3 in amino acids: CASSGSGNEQFF. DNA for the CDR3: TGTGCCAGCAGCGGTAGCGGAAATGAGCAGTTCTTC.

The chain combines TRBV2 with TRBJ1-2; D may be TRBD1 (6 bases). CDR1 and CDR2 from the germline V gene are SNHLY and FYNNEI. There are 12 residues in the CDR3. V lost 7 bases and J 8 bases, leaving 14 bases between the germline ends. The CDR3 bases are TGTGCCAGCACTCCCGAGGGGGTCGGCTACACCTTC. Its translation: CASTPEGVGYTF.

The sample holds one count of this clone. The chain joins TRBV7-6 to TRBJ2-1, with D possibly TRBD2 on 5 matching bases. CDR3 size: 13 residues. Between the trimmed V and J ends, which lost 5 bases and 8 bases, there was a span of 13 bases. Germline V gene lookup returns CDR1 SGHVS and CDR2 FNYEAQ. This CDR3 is CASSPPRADEQFF. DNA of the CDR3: TGTGCCAGCAGCCCGCCTCGAGCGGATGAGCAGTTCTTC.

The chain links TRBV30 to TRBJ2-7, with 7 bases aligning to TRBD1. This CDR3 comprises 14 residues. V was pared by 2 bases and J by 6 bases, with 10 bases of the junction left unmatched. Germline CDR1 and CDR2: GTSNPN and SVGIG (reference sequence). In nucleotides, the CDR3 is TGTGCCTGGAGTTGGGGGACAGCCTCATCCGAGCAGTACTTC. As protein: CAWSWGTASSEQYF.

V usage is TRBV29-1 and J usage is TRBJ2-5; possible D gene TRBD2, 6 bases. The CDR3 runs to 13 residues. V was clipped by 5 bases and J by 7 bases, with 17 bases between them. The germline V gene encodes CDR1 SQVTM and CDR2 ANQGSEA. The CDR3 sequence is CSVLGPLGGTQYF. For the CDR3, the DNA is TGCAGCGTTTTGGGCCCGTTGGGGGGGACCCAGTACTTC.

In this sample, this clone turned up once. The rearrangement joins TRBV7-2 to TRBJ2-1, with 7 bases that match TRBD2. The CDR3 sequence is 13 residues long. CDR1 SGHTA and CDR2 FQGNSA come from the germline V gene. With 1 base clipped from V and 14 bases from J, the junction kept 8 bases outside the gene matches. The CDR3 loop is CASSLGVGSGKFF. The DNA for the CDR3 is TGTGCCAGCAGCTTAGGTGTCGGGAGCGGGAAGTTCTTC.

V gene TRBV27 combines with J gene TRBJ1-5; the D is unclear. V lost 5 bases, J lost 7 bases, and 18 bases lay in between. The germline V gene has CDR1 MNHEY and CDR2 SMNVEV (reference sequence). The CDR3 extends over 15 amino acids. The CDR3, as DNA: TGTGCCAGCAGTGGGAGGTTAGAGCAACACCAGCCCCAGCATTTT. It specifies CASSGRLEQHQPQHF.

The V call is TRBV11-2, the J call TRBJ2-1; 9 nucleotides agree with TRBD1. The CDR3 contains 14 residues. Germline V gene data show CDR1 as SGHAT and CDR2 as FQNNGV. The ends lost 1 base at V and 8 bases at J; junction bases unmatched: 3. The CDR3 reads CASSLGDRVYEQFF. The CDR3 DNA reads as TGTGCCAGCAGCTTAGGGGACAGGGTTTATGAGCAGTTCTTC.

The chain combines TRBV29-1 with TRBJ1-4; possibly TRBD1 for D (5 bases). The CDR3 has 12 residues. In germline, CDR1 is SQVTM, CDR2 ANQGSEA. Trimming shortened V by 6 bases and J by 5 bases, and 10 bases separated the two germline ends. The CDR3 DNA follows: TGCAGCGTCGGGACCGAGAATGAAAAACTGTTTTTT. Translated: CSVGTENEKLFF.

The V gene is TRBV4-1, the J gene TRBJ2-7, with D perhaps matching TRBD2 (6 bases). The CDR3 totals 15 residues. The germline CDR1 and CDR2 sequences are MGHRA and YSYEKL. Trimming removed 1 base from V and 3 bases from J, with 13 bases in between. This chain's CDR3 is CASSQVSSEDYEQYF. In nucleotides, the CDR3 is TGCGCCAGCAGCCAAGTGTCTAGCGAGGACTACGAGCAGTACTTC.

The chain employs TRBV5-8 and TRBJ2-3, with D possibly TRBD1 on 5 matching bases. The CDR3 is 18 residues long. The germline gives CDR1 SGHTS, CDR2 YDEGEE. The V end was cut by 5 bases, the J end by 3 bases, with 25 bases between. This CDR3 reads CASSLMVLPRQKTDTQYF. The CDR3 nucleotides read TGTGCCAGCAGTCTGATGGTTCTCCCGAGACAGAAGACAGATACGCAGTATTTT.

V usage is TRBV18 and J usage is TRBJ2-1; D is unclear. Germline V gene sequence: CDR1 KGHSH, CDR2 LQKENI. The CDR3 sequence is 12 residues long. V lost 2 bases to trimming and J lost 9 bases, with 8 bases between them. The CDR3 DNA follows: TGTGCCAGCTCACCAGGAAAGATTGAGCAGTTCTTC. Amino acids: CASSPGKIEQFF.

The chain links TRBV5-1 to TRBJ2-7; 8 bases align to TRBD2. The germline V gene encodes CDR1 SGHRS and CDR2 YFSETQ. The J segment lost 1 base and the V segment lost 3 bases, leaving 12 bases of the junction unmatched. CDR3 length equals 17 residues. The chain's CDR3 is CASSWAGSGSGSYEQYF. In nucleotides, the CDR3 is TGCGCCAGCAGCTGGGCAGGGAGCGGGAGTGGGTCCTACGAGCAGTACTTC.

CDR3 DNA: TGCAGCGTTGAAGGGGGCGCGTACGAGCAGTACTTC. Its protein is CSVEGGAYEQYF. The chain joins TRBV29-1 to TRBJ2-7; tentatively, D is TRBD1 (5 bases). Germline loops: CDR1 SQVTM, CDR2 ANQGSEA. Between the trimmed V and J ends, which lost 1 base and 4 bases, there was a span of 8 bases. The CDR3 length is 12 residues.

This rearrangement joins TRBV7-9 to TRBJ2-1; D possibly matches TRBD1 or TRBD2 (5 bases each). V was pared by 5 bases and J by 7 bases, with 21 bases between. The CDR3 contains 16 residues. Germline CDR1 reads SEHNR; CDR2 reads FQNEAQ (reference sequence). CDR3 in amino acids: CASSARDRKGWNEQFF. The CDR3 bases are TGTGCCAGCAGCGCACGGGACCGAAAGGGGTGGAATGAGCAGTTCTTC.

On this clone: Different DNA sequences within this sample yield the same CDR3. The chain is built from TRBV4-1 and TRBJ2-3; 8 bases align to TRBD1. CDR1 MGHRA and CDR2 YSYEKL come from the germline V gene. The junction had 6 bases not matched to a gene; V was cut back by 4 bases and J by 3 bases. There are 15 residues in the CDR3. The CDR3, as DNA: TGCGCCAGCAGCCCTGGGCAGGGGGCAACAGATACGCAGTATTTT. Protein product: CASSPGQGATDTQYF.

This chain's CDR3 is CASSYIGTGDNEQFF. CDR3 DNA sequence: TGTGCCAGCAGTTACATCGGGACAGGGGACAATGAGCAGTTCTTC. The rearrangement uses TRBV6-5 and TRBJ2-1, with 10 bases matching TRBD1. This CDR3 is built from 15 residues. Trimming cost V 2 bases and J 5 bases; bases outside gene matches: 3. From germline, CDR1 is MNHEY and CDR2 SVGAGI.